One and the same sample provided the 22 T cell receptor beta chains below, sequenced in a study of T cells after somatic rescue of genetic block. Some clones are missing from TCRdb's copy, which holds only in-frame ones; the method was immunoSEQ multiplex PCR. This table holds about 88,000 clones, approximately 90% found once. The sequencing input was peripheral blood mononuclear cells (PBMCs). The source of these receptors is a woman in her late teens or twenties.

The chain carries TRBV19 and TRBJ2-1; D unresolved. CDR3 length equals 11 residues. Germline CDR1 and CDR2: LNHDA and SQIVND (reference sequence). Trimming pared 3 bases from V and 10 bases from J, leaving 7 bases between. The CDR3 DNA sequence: TGTGCCAGTAGTATGATAAGGGAGCAGTTCTTC. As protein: CASSMIREQFF.

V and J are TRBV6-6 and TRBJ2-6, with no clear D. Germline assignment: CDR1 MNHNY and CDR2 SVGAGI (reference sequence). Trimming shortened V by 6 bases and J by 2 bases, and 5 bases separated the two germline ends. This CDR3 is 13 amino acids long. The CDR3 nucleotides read TGTGCCAGCAGCAGCACTGGGGCCAACGTCCTGACTTTC. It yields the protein CASSSTGANVLTF.

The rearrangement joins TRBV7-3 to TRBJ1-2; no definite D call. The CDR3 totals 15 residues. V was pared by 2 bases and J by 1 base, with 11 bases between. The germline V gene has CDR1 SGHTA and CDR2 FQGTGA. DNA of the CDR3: TGTGCCAGCAGCTTAGGGCCGCAGCGTAACTATGGCTACACCTTC. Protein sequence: CASSLGPQRNYGYTF.

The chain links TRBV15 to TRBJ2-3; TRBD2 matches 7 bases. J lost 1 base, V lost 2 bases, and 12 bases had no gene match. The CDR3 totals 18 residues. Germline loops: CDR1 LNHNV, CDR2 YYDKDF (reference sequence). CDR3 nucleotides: TGTGCCACCAGCAGAACCCCTGGGGGAGGGTTAGGCACAGATACGCAGTATTTT. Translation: CATSRTPGGGLGTDTQYF.

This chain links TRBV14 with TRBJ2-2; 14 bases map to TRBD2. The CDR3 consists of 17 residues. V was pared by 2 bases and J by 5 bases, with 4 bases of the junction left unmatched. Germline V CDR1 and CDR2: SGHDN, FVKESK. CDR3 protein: CASSQLGLAGVTGELFF. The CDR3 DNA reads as TGTGCCAGCAGCCAACTGGGACTAGCGGGAGTTACCGGGGAGCTGTTTTTT.

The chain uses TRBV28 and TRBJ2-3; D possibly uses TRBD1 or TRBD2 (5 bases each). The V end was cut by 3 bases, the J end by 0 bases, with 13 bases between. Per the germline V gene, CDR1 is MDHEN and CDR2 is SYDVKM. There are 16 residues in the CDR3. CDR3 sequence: CASSFGRGLSTDTQYF. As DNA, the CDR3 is TGTGCCAGCAGTTTTGGACGGGGCCTTAGCACAGATACGCAGTATTTT.

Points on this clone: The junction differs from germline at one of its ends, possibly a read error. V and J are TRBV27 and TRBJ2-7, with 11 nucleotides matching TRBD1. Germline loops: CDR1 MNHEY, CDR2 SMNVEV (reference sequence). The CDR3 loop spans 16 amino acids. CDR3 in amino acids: CASSLWGQGVSYEQYF. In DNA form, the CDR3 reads TGTGCCAGCAGCTTATGGGGACAGGGGGTTTCTTACGAGCAGTACTTC.

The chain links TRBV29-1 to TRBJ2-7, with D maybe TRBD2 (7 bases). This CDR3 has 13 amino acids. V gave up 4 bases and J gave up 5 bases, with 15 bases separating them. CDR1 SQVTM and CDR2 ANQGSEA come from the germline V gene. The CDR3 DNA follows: TGCAGCGTTGGGGGGGGCACTGGCCACGAGCAGTACTTC. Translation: CSVGGGTGHEQYF.

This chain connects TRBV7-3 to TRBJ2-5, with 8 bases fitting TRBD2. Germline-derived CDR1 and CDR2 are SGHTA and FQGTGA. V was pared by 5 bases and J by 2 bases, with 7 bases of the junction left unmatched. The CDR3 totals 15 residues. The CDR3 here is CASSVGTSRQETQYF. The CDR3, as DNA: TGTGCCAGCAGCGTCGGGACTAGTCGGCAAGAGACCCAGTACTTC.

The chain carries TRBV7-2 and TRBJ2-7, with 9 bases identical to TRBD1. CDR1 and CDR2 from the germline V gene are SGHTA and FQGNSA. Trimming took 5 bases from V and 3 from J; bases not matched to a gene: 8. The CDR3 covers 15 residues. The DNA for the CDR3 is TGTGCCAGCAGCCCAGGGGGGACAGGGTACTACGAGCAGTACTTC. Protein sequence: CASSPGGTGYYEQYF.

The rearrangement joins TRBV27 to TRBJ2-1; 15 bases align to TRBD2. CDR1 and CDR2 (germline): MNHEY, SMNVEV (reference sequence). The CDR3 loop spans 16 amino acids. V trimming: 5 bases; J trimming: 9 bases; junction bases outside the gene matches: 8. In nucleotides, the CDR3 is TGTGCCAGCAGTCCATGGACTAGCGGGAGGGCCATTGAGCAGTTCTTC. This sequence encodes CASSPWTSGRAIEQFF.

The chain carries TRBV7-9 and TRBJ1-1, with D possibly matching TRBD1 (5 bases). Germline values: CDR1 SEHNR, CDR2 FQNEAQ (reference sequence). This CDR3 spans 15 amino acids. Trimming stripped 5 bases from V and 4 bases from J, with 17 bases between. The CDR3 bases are TGTGCCAGCAGCCCCTGGGAGGAGAGGGGCACTGAAGCTTTCTTT. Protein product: CASSPWEERGTEAFF.

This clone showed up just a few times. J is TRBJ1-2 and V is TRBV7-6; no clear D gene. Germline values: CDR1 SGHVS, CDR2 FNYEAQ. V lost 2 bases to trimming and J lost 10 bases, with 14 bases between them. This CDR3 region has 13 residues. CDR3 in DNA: TGTGCCAGCAGCTTACTTAGGACGGAAGACTACACCTTC. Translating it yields CASSLLRTEDYTF.

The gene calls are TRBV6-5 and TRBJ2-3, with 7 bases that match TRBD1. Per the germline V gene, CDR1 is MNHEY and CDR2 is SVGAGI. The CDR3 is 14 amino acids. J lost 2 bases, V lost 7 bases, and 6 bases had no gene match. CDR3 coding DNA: TGTGCCAGCACCGAGGGACAGTTCACAGATACGCAGTATTTT. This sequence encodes CASTEGQFTDTQYF.

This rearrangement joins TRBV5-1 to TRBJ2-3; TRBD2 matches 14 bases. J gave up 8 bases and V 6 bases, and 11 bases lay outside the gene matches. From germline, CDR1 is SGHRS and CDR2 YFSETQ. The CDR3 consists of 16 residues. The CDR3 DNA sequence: TGCGCCAGCAAAGTAGAGACTAGCGGGAGGGGTGCTACGCAGTATTTT. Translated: CASKVETSGRGATQYF.

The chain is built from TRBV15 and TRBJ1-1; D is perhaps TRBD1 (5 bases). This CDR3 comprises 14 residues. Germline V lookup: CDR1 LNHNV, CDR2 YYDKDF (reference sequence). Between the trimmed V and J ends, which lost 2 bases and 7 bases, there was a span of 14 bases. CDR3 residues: CATSRHQGYGEAFF. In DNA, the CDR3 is TGTGCCACCAGCAGACATCAGGGTTATGGTGAAGCTTTCTTT.

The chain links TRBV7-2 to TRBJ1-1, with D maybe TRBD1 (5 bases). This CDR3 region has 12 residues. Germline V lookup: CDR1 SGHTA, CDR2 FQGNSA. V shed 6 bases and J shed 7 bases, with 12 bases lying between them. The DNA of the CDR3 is TGTGCCAGCAGGCATCAGGGAGGTGAAGCTTTCTTT. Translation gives CASRHQGGEAFF.

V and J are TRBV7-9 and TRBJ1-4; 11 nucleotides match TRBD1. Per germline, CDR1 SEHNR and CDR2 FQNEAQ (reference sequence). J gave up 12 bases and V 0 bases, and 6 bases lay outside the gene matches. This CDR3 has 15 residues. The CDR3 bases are TGTGCCAGCAGCTTAGCGGGACAGGGGGGTGTGCAACTGTTTTTT. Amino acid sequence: CASSLAGQGGVQLFF.

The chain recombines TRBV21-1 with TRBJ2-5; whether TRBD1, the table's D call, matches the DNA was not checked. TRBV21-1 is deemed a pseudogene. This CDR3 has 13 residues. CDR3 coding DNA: TGTGCCAACCCCCGGGACACACAAGAGACCCAGTACTTC. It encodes CANPRDTQETQYF.

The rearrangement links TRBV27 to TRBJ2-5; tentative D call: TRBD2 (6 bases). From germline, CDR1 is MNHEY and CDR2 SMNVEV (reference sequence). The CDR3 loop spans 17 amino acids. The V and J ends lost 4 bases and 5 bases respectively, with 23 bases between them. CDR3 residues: CASSSLPGWGGGETQYF. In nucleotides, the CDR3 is TGTGCCAGCAGTTCCCTGCCAGGGTGGGGAGGTGGGGAGACCCAGTACTTC.

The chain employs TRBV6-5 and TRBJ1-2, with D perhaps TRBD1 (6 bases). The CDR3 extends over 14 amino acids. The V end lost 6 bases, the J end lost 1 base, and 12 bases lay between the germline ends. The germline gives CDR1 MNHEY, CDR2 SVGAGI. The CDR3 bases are TGTGCCAGCAGACCCGGACAGAATAACTATGGCTACACCTTC. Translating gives CASRPGQNNYGYTF.

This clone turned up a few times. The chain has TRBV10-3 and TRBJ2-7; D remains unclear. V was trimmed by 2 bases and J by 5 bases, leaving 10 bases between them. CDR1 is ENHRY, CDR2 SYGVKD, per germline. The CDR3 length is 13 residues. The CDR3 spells CAISERVLHEQYF. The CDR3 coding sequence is TGTGCCATCAGTGAGCGGGTTCTCCACGAGCAGTACTTC.